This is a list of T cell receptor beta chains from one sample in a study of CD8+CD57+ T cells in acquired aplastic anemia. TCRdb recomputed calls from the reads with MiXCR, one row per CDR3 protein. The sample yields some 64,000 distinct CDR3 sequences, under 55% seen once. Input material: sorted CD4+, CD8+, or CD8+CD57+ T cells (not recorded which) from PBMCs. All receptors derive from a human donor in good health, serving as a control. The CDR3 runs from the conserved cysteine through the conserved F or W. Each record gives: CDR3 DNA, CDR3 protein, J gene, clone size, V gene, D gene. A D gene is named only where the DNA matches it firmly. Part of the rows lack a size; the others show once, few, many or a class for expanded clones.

cdr3_nt: TGTGCCAGCAGACAAACGACAGGGGGGTGGTATGGCTACACCTTC; cdr3_aa: CASRQTTGGWYGYTF; j_call: TRBJ1-2; clone_size: NA; v_call: TRBV24-1; d_call: TRBD1
cdr3_nt: TGTGCCAGTAGTCCCGTGGGGACAGTTAATGAAAAACTGTTTTTT; cdr3_aa: CASSPVGTVNEKLFF; j_call: TRBJ1-4; clone_size: NA; v_call: TRBV19; d_call: TRBD1
cdr3_nt: TGTGCCATCAGTGAGCCAGGGACTAGGAACGAGCAGTACTTC; cdr3_aa: CAISEPGTRNEQYF; j_call: TRBJ2-7; clone_size: NA; v_call: TRBV10-3; d_call: TRBD2
cdr3_nt: TGCAGTGCCCCCTCAGGGGGACTAGCGTATTACAATGAGCAGTTCTTC; cdr3_aa: CSAPSGGLAYYNEQFF; j_call: TRBJ2-1; clone_size: once; v_call: TRBV20-1; d_call: TRBD2
cdr3_nt: TGTGCCACCAGCAGAGAACAGGGGAATTCACCCCTCCACTTT; cdr3_aa: CATSREQGNSPLHF; j_call: TRBJ1-6; clone_size: few; v_call: TRBV15; d_call: TRBD1
cdr3_nt: TGTGCCAGCAGTCCGGCCTCAAGGCTCGCGCACTTT; cdr3_aa: CASSPASRLAHF; j_call: TRBJ1-6; clone_size: few; v_call: TRBV2; d_call: NA
cdr3_nt: TGTGCCAGCCCGGACAGGGGTCATTACACCATATATTTT; cdr3_aa: CASPDRGHYTIYF; j_call: TRBJ1-3; clone_size: NA; v_call: TRBV27; d_call: TRBD1
cdr3_nt: TGCAGTGCTAGAGGCAGGGAGAGGGATACGCAGTATTTT; cdr3_aa: CSARGRERDTQYF; j_call: TRBJ2-3; clone_size: NA; v_call: TRBV20-1; d_call: NA
cdr3_nt: TGTGCCAGCAGTGTTAGGGAGGGTGATTGGCGGACCCAGTACTTC; cdr3_aa: CASSVREGDWRTQYF; j_call: TRBJ2-5; clone_size: NA; v_call: TRBV2; d_call: TRBD2
cdr3_nt: TGCAGCGTTGAAGAATCACAGGGGGCGACTGGCTACACCTTC; cdr3_aa: CSVEESQGATGYTF; j_call: TRBJ1-2; clone_size: NA; v_call: TRBV29-1; d_call: TRBD1
cdr3_nt: TGTGCCAGCAGGAACCGCAGCTCCTACAATGAGCAGTATTTT; cdr3_aa: CASRNRSSYNEQYF; j_call: TRBJ2-3; clone_size: NA; v_call: TRBV6-1; d_call: NA
cdr3_nt: TGTGCCAGCGATCCGACAGGACGTCACACTGAAGCTTTCTTT; cdr3_aa: CASDPTGRHTEAFF; j_call: TRBJ1-1; clone_size: many; v_call: TRBV7-9; d_call: NA
cdr3_nt: TGTGCCACCAGTGTGGCAGGGGGGCGTAGCTCCTACAATGAGCAGTTCTTC; cdr3_aa: CATSVAGGRSSYNEQFF; j_call: TRBJ2-1; clone_size: NA; v_call: TRBV24-1; d_call: NA
cdr3_nt: TGTGCCACCAGCAGCGGTTTCTCACCCCCTTACGAGCAGTACTTC; cdr3_aa: CATSSGFSPPYEQYF; j_call: TRBJ2-7; clone_size: NA; v_call: TRBV15; d_call: NA
cdr3_nt: TGTGCCAGCAGTTTTCCAGCGGGAGGGTCAACCTACGAGCAGTACTTC; cdr3_aa: CASSFPAGGSTYEQYF; j_call: TRBJ2-7; clone_size: many; v_call: TRBV28; d_call: TRBD2
cdr3_nt: TGTGCCAGCAGGGAAGACGCGGAATACCAAGAGACCCAGTACTTC; cdr3_aa: CASREDAEYQETQYF; j_call: TRBJ2-5; clone_size: few; v_call: TRBV7-8; d_call: NA
cdr3_nt: TGTGCCAGCAGTTTGCCCGCGTCCTACGGTGAGCAGTTCTTC; cdr3_aa: CASSLPASYGEQFF; j_call: TRBJ2-1; clone_size: many; v_call: TRBV12-3/TRBV12-4; d_call: NA
cdr3_nt: TGTGCCAGCACCGACAGGGGAATAAGTTCACCCCTCCACTTT; cdr3_aa: CASTDRGISSPLHF; j_call: TRBJ1-6; clone_size: NA; v_call: TRBV9; d_call: TRBD1
cdr3_nt: TGTGCCAGCAGCTTAGCTTCGAGCTCCTATAATTCACCCCTCCACTTT; cdr3_aa: CASSLASSSYNSPLHF; j_call: TRBJ1-6; clone_size: NA; v_call: TRBV7-2; d_call: NA
cdr3_nt: TGCGCCAGCAGCTTGGGTTTGTCAGGGGATGGCTACACCTTC; cdr3_aa: CASSLGLSGDGYTF; j_call: TRBJ1-2; clone_size: many; v_call: TRBV5-1; d_call: NA
cdr3_nt: TGTGCCAGCAGCTTGTTTGTGGAATTAAGCTCCTACGAGCAGTACTTC; cdr3_aa: CASSLFVELSSYEQYF; j_call: TRBJ2-7; clone_size: many; v_call: TRBV5-6; d_call: NA
cdr3_nt: TGCAGTGCTGACAAGGACAGGGACCATGGCTACACCTTC; cdr3_aa: CSADKDRDHGYTF; j_call: TRBJ1-2; clone_size: NA; v_call: TRBV20-1; d_call: TRBD1
cdr3_nt: TGTGCCATCAGCCCTAACAATCAGCCCCAGCATTTT; cdr3_aa: CAISPNNQPQHF; j_call: TRBJ1-5; clone_size: medium-sized; v_call: TRBV10-3; d_call: NA
cdr3_nt: TGCAGCGTGTGGACTAGCGGGGGAAACTACGAGCAGTACTTC; cdr3_aa: CSVWTSGGNYEQYF; j_call: TRBJ2-7; clone_size: once; v_call: TRBV29-1; d_call: TRBD2
cdr3_nt: TGCAGTGCTAGGGCAGACTTAATCGGAGGGAACACTGAAGCTTTCTTT; cdr3_aa: CSARADLIGGNTEAFF; j_call: TRBJ1-1; clone_size: many; v_call: TRBV20-1; d_call: NA
cdr3_nt: TGTGCCATCAGTGAAGAACGGCCAGATACGCAGTATTTT; cdr3_aa: CAISEERPDTQYF; j_call: TRBJ2-3; clone_size: NA; v_call: TRBV10-3; d_call: NA
cdr3_nt: TGTGCCAGCCGACCGGGAGGGAAAACCTATGGCTACACCTTC; cdr3_aa: CASRPGGKTYGYTF; j_call: TRBJ1-2; clone_size: many; v_call: TRBV28; d_call: NA
cdr3_nt: TGTGCCAGCAGCTCCCTGGGGGGGAACACTGAAGCTTTCTTT; cdr3_aa: CASSSLGGNTEAFF; j_call: TRBJ1-1; clone_size: NA; v_call: TRBV5-5; d_call: NA
cdr3_nt: TGCGCCAGCAGCTTAGTGGGAGAGCTGTTTTTT; cdr3_aa: CASSLVGELFF; j_call: TRBJ2-2; clone_size: NA; v_call: TRBV7-9; d_call: NA
cdr3_nt: TGTGCCAGCAGCTTAGCCCCGGACAGGGCATATGGCTACACCTTC; cdr3_aa: CASSLAPDRAYGYTF; j_call: TRBJ1-2; clone_size: NA; v_call: TRBV11-3; d_call: TRBD1
cdr3_nt: TGTGCCCCCAGCAGCGAAACAGGGCACGAGCAGTACTTC; cdr3_aa: CAPSSETGHEQYF; j_call: TRBJ2-7; clone_size: NA; v_call: TRBV15; d_call: NA
cdr3_nt: TGCGCCAGCAGCCCCGGACCGGCCCCAGAGCAGTACTTC; cdr3_aa: CASSPGPAPEQYF; j_call: TRBJ2-7; clone_size: many; v_call: TRBV5-1; d_call: NA
cdr3_nt: TGTGCCAGCAGCCTCCAGGACAATCAGCCCCAGCATTTT; cdr3_aa: CASSLQDNQPQHF; j_call: TRBJ1-5; clone_size: NA; v_call: TRBV11-2; d_call: NA
cdr3_nt: TGTGCCAGCAGCGTAACGAAGGACGGGACTAACTATGGCTACACCTTC; cdr3_aa: CASSVTKDGTNYGYTF; j_call: TRBJ1-2; clone_size: NA; v_call: TRBV9; d_call: NA
cdr3_nt: TGTGCCACCAGCAGCTTGACGGTCAGGGCCCACGAGCAGTACTTC; cdr3_aa: CATSSLTVRAHEQYF; j_call: TRBJ2-7; clone_size: NA; v_call: TRBV15; d_call: NA
cdr3_nt: TGCGCCAGCAGAACCGGGGACCACCGTCTCAATGAGCAGTTCTTC; cdr3_aa: CASRTGDHRLNEQFF; j_call: TRBJ2-1; clone_size: many; v_call: TRBV5-1; d_call: NA
cdr3_nt: TGCAGTGCTACAGAACACCGGGACAGTATTTACGAGCAGTACTTC; cdr3_aa: CSATEHRDSIYEQYF; j_call: TRBJ2-7; clone_size: NA; v_call: TRBV20-1; d_call: TRBD1
cdr3_nt: TGTGCCAGCAGCTTTTTGCGGGAGACCCAGTACTTC; cdr3_aa: CASSFLRETQYF; j_call: TRBJ2-5; clone_size: few; v_call: TRBV7-9; d_call: NA
cdr3_nt: TGTGCCAGCAGTTATACAGGGGGCGCGCCGAGGGAGCAGTACTTC; cdr3_aa: CASSYTGGAPREQYF; j_call: TRBJ2-7; clone_size: many; v_call: TRBV6-6; d_call: TRBD1
cdr3_nt: TGTGCCAGCAGTGACGGGACCACAGTTTCGGGCAATGAGCAGTTCTTC; cdr3_aa: CASSDGTTVSGNEQFF; j_call: TRBJ2-1; clone_size: NA; v_call: TRBV2; d_call: NA
cdr3_nt: TGTGCCAGCAGTCGGGACCACCCCCTTCACACCGGGGAGCTGTTTTTT; cdr3_aa: CASSRDHPLHTGELFF; j_call: TRBJ2-2; clone_size: many; v_call: TRBV3-1; d_call: NA
cdr3_nt: TGTGCCAGTAGTACCAGGGGGGAGACCCAGTACTTC; cdr3_aa: CASSTRGETQYF; j_call: TRBJ2-5; clone_size: NA; v_call: TRBV7-8; d_call: TRBD1
cdr3_nt: TGTGCCAGCAGCTCGGGGGACCTGTATGGCTACACCTTC; cdr3_aa: CASSSGDLYGYTF; j_call: TRBJ1-2; clone_size: NA; v_call: TRBV5-4; d_call: NA
cdr3_nt: TGCGCCAGCAGCTACAAAGAGACCCAGTACTTC; cdr3_aa: CASSYKETQYF; j_call: TRBJ2-5; clone_size: many; v_call: TRBV5-1; d_call: NA
cdr3_nt: TGTGCCAGCAGCCCGACCCGGGGAGATACGCAGTATTTT; cdr3_aa: CASSPTRGDTQYF; j_call: TRBJ2-3; clone_size: NA; v_call: TRBV7-6; d_call: NA
cdr3_nt: TGTGCCACCAGTGACCCGGGACTACCCCGTAATGAGCAGTTCTTC; cdr3_aa: CATSDPGLPRNEQFF; j_call: TRBJ2-1; clone_size: few; v_call: TRBV24-1; d_call: TRBD2
cdr3_nt: TGTGCCAGCAGCGGATTAGCGGGTAACACCGGGGAGCTGTTTTTT; cdr3_aa: CASSGLAGNTGELFF; j_call: TRBJ2-2; clone_size: once; v_call: TRBV9; d_call: TRBD2
cdr3_nt: TGTGCCACAGCCCCCTCAAGAAGCGGGACCCAGTACTTC; cdr3_aa: CATAPSRSGTQYF; j_call: TRBJ2-5; clone_size: many; v_call: TRBV7-3; d_call: NA
cdr3_nt: TGCAGCCTAAAAACAGGCTCCTATAATTCACCCCTCCACTTT; cdr3_aa: CSLKTGSYNSPLHF; j_call: TRBJ1-6; clone_size: NA; v_call: TRBV29-1; d_call: NA
cdr3_nt: TGTGCTAGTGGTTTGTCCCCCGGACCGGGAGATACGCAGTATTTT; cdr3_aa: CASGLSPGPGDTQYF; j_call: TRBJ2-3; clone_size: many; v_call: TRBV12-5; d_call: NA
cdr3_nt: TGTGCCAGTAGCGGACAGGGGGCAATTCAGCCCCAGTACTTC; cdr3_aa: CASSGQGAIQPQYF; j_call: TRBJ2-5; clone_size: NA; v_call: TRBV19; d_call: TRBD1
cdr3_nt: TGTGCCAGCTCACCCCGACTAGCGGCCTCCTACAATGAGCAGTTCTTC; cdr3_aa: CASSPRLAASYNEQFF; j_call: TRBJ2-1; clone_size: few; v_call: TRBV18; d_call: TRBD2
cdr3_nt: TGTGCCAGCAGCCAGACGTCCGGGAGCTACGAGCAGTACTTC; cdr3_aa: CASSQTSGSYEQYF; j_call: TRBJ2-7; clone_size: many; v_call: TRBV3-1; d_call: NA
cdr3_nt: TGTGCCAGCAGCTTAGAGAAGATGCAGCAGTACTTC; cdr3_aa: CASSLEKMQQYF; j_call: TRBJ2-7; clone_size: many; v_call: TRBV11-3; d_call: NA
cdr3_nt: TGTGCCAGCAGTGCAGGGGAGACCCAGTACTTC; cdr3_aa: CASSAGETQYF; j_call: TRBJ2-5; clone_size: NA; v_call: TRBV25-1; d_call: NA
cdr3_nt: TGTGCCCCCACCCGTGGGGGGGGGGGAACAGCGGAGACCCAGTACTTC; cdr3_aa: CAPTRGGGGTAETQYF; j_call: TRBJ2-5; clone_size: NA; v_call: TRBV24-1; d_call: TRBD2
cdr3_nt: TGTGCCAGCAGTGCACAAATCAGGGGGGAAAAACTGTTTTTT; cdr3_aa: CASSAQIRGEKLFF; j_call: TRBJ1-4; clone_size: many; v_call: TRBV12-3/TRBV12-4; d_call: TRBD1
cdr3_nt: TGTGCCAGCAGCTTAGCCGGGACAGGGGGCCTGGAGCAGTACTTC; cdr3_aa: CASSLAGTGGLEQYF; j_call: TRBJ2-7; clone_size: NA; v_call: TRBV7-7; d_call: TRBD1
cdr3_nt: TGCAGTGCTAGAGATGGACAGGGGGCCACCTACGAGCAGTACTTC; cdr3_aa: CSARDGQGATYEQYF; j_call: TRBJ2-7; clone_size: NA; v_call: TRBV20-1; d_call: TRBD1
cdr3_nt: TGTGCCAGCAGCGTTAGGCTAGCGGGAATCGATGAGCAGTTCTTC; cdr3_aa: CASSVRLAGIDEQFF; j_call: TRBJ2-1; clone_size: many; v_call: TRBV9; d_call: TRBD2